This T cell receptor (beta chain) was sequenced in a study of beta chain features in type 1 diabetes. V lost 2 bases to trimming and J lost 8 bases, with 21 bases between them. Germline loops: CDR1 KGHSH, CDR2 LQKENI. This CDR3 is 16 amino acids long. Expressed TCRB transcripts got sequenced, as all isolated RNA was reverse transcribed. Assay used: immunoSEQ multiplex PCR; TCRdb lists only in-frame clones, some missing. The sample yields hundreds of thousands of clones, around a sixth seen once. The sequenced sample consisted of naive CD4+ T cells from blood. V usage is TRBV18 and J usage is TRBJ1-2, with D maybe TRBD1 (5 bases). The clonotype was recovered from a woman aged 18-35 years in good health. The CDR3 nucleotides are TGTGCCAGCTCACCAGGTAGCCCCAGTTCGACAGCCGGCTACACCTTC. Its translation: CASSPGSPSSTAGYTF. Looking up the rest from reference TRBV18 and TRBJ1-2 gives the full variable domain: NAGVMQNPRHLVRRRGQEARLRCSPMKGHSHVYWYRQLPEEGLKFMVYLQKENIIDESGMPKERFSAEFPKEGPSILRIQQVVRGDSAAYFCASSPGSPSSTAGYTFGSGTRLTVV.